The 19 T cell receptor beta chains reported below all come from one sample, sequenced in a study of T cell repertoires in cytomegalovirus infection. Each CDR3 protein is one row after TCRdb ran MiXCR on the reads. The data contain some 900,000 distinct CDR3 sequences, around a third of them seen just once; the ten biggest clones take up around 12%. The antigens for these receptors are not known. Sequencing used cultured CD8+ T cells from PBMCs, obtained from culture after CMV antigen stimulation. The receptors come from a human donor in good health (CMV status not recorded). Some clones in this sample may be carry-over from other donors' samples.

This clonotype was found a few times. This chain connects TRBV4-1 to TRBJ2-7; D gene unclear. Germline lookup yields CDR1 MGHRA and CDR2 YSYEKL. The CDR3 loop spans 16 amino acids. Trimming shortened V by 0 bases and J by 0 bases, and 12 bases separated the two germline ends. The CDR3 sequence: CASSQDKESGSYEQYF. The CDR3 nucleotides read TGCGCCAGCAGCCAAGATAAGGAAAGTGGCTCCTACGAGCAGTACTTC.

This clonotype was detected a few times. The chain is built from TRBV29-1 and TRBJ2-1; 10 bases map to TRBD1. The V segment lost 3 bases and the J segment 8 bases; nucleotides outside the gene matches: 4. This CDR3 has 13 amino acids. CDR1 and CDR2 (germline): SQVTM, ANQGSEA. Here the CDR3 reads CSVEGQGFDEQFF. The CDR3 DNA reads TGCAGCGTTGAGGGACAGGGGTTCGATGAGCAGTTCTTC.

This clonotype has a count of ten or more. The V gene is TRBV10-3, the J gene TRBJ1-5; 7 nucleotides match TRBD1. Germline CDR1 is ENHRY and CDR2 is SYGVKD. This CDR3 spans 15 amino acids. Trimming took 0 bases from V and 5 from J; bases not matched to a gene: 4. The CDR3 nucleotides read TGTGCCATCAGTGAGTCGGGACAGAGCTATCAGCCCCAGCATTTT. Translated, it gives CAISESGQSYQPQHF.

This chain links TRBV6-5 with TRBJ2-1; the D call may be TRBD1 or TRBD2 (5 bases each). Per the germline V gene, CDR1 is MNHEY and CDR2 is SVGAGI. Trimming took off 2 bases at V and 1 base at J, with 18 bases between the two ends. CDR3 size: 18 residues. The CDR3 here is CASSYTIFGGQSYNEQFF. The CDR3 DNA sequence: TGTGCCAGCAGTTACACAATTTTTGGGGGTCAATCCTACAATGAGCAGTTCTTC.

This clonotype appeared many times. The gene calls are TRBV7-6 and TRBJ2-3; D not certain. Trimming removed 3 bases from V and 8 bases from J, with 6 bases in between. The CDR3 consists of 11 residues. Germline CDR1 and CDR2: SGHVS and FNYEAQ. The CDR3 here is CASSFPPTQYF. The CDR3 DNA reads TGTGCCAGCAGCTTCCCCCCTACGCAGTATTTT.

Concerning this clonotype: This may come from a read error, since a much larger clone is one base off. The chain is built from TRBV7-2 and TRBJ2-3; D might be TRBD2 (6 bases). Trimming removed 1 base from V and 0 bases from J, with 14 bases in between. The CDR3 contains 17 residues. Germline CDR1 is SGHTA and CDR2 is FQGNSA. In DNA form, the CDR3 reads TGTGCCAGCAGCTTAGTGGTGGAGGGCCCAAGCACAGATACGCAGTATTTT. Its translation: CASSLVVEGPSTDTQYF.

This clonotype was counted only a few times. The gene calls are TRBV19 and TRBJ2-1; 9 bases align to TRBD1. With 3 bases clipped from V and 7 bases from J, the junction kept 7 bases outside the gene matches. Looked up from germline, CDR1 is LNHDA and CDR2 is SQIVND (reference sequence). This CDR3 has 15 amino acids. CDR3 protein: CASSIGGQGTNEQFF. The CDR3 DNA is TGTGCCAGTAGTATTGGTGGACAGGGGACTAATGAGCAGTTCTTC.

This clonotype was recorded a few times. The V call is TRBV11-2, the J call TRBJ1-1, with D possibly being TRBD1 (5 bases). This CDR3 is built from 17 residues. Germline values: CDR1 SGHAT, CDR2 FQNNGV. V lost 0 bases, J lost 5 bases, and 19 bases lay in between. This CDR3 reads CASSLDYGGEVRTEAFF. The CDR3 DNA sequence: TGTGCCAGCAGCTTAGATTATGGGGGGGAGGTTCGGACTGAAGCTTTCTTT. The entire variable domain, with the rest obtained from reference TRBV11-2 and TRBJ1-1, is as follows: EAGVAQSPRYKIIEKRQSVAFWCNPISGHATLYWYQQILGQGPKLLIQFQNNGVVDDSQLPKDRFSAERLKGVDSTLKIQPAKLEDSAVYLCASSLDYGGEVRTEAFFGQGTRLTVV.

This clonotype was seen at least ten times. The chain carries TRBV6-5 and TRBJ2-2, with 9 bases fitting TRBD2. CDR1 and CDR2 from the germline V gene are MNHEY and SVGAGI. The CDR3 runs 18 residues. V lost 6 bases to trimming and J lost 1 base; unmatched junction nucleotides: 12. The CDR3 DNA reads as TGTGCCAGCAGACTCGGGACTAGCACAACAGGGAACACCGGGGAGCTGTTTTTT. It encodes CASRLGTSTTGNTGELFF.

The chain employs TRBV29-1 and TRBJ1-2; 7 bases agree with TRBD1. This CDR3 is 13 amino acids long. The germline CDR1 and CDR2 sequences are SQVTM and ANQGSEA. V lost 3 bases to trimming and J lost 3 bases; unmatched junction nucleotides: 4. The CDR3 sequence is CSVDPDRDYGYTF. CDR3 nucleotides: TGCAGCGTTGATCCCGACAGGGACTATGGCTACACCTTC.

CDR3 loop: CASSRAQEGGGTEAFF. The DNA for the CDR3 is TGTGCCAGCAGCCGGGCTCAAGAGGGGGGCGGCACTGAAGCTTTCTTT. The V call is TRBV5-5, the J call TRBJ1-1; D possibly corresponds to TRBD1 (6 bases). There are 16 residues in the CDR3. Germline CDR1 is SGHKS and CDR2 is YYEKEE (reference sequence). V dropped 4 bases and J dropped 4 bases, with 20 bases sitting between them.

The V call is TRBV10-3, the J call TRBJ2-7; D is undetermined. Looked up from germline, CDR1 is ENHRY and CDR2 is SYGVKD. The CDR3 has 15 amino acids. Trimming removed 4 bases at V and 2 bases at J, with 15 bases between. CDR3 bases: TGTGCCATCAGTGTAGGGAAGGCCGATACCTACGAGCAGTACGTC. It yields the protein CAISVGKADTYEQYV.

This chain joins TRBV7-6 and TRBJ1-2, with a possible D match to TRBD1 (6 bases). Germline CDR1 reads SGHVS; CDR2 reads FNYEAQ. The length of the CDR3 is 14 residues. V shed 3 bases and J shed 7 bases, with 15 bases lying between them. Written as DNA, the CDR3 is TGTGCCAGCAGCTTCGCTGGTGGGGGCGGTGGCTACACCTTC. The encoded protein is CASSFAGGGGGYTF.

There are a few counts of this clonotype. The chain uses TRBV6-6 and TRBJ2-3; 9 bases fit TRBD1. Germline V gene lookup returns CDR1 MNHNY and CDR2 SVGAGI (reference sequence). There are 14 residues in the CDR3. The junction had 4 bases not matched to a gene; V was cut back by 1 base and J by 8 bases. CDR3 DNA: TGTGCCAGCAGTTACTGGGACAGGGAGTTTACGCAGTATTTT. It yields the protein CASSYWDREFTQYF.

The rearrangement links TRBV6-5 to TRBJ2-1, with TRBD2 as a possible D gene (5 bases). V was clipped by 0 bases and J by 9 bases, with 9 bases between them. The CDR3 is made up of 13 amino acids. Germline V gene sequence: CDR1 MNHEY, CDR2 SVGAGI. The CDR3, as DNA: TGTGCCAGCAGTTACTCCGGGGTGACTGAGCAGTTCTTC. This translates into CASSYSGVTEQFF.

This sequence joins TRBV6-2 or TRBV6-3 and TRBJ1-2; TRBD1 aligns across 7 bases. Germline CDR1 reads MNHEY; CDR2 reads SVGEGT. V dropped 0 bases and J dropped 2; count of bases not matched to a gene: 6. CDR3 length: 16 amino acids. Here the CDR3 DNA reads TGTGCCAGCAGTTACTCAAGGGAGACAGGGAACTATGGCTACACCTTC. Translating gives CASSYSRETGNYGYTF.

J is TRBJ1-3 and V is TRBV12-3 or TRBV12-4; 10 bases are shared with TRBD1. Trimming removed 6 bases from V and 4 bases from J; junction bases left unmatched: 9. The CDR3 consists of 16 residues. The CDR3 region is CASRSTGTGEGNTIYF. CDR3 coding DNA: TGTGCCAGCAGGTCAACCGGGACAGGGGAGGGAAACACCATATATTTT.

This clonotype has a handful of counts. In nucleotides, the CDR3 is TGTGCCAGCAGCTTAGTGAGGGGGGCTAACACCGGGGAGCTGTTTTTT. Its translation: CASSLVRGANTGELFF. The chain employs TRBV7-9 and TRBJ2-2; D is tentatively TRBD1 or TRBD2 (6 bases each). Trimming left V 1 base short and J 2 bases short, with 11 bases between. Germline CDR1 SEHNR, CDR2 FQNEAQ (reference sequence). The CDR3 has 16 residues.

This clonotype was observed a few times. The chain links TRBV4-1 to TRBJ2-6; tentative D call: TRBD1 (6 bases). The CDR3 runs to 17 residues. The ends were cut back, 2 bases at V and 0 bases at J, with 11 bases in the middle. Germline values: CDR1 MGHRA, CDR2 YSYEKL. CDR3 region: CASSQPGHLSGANVLTF. DNA for the CDR3: TGCGCCAGCAGCCAACCGGGACACCTCTCTGGGGCCAACGTCCTGACTTTC.